Each of the 11 T cell receptor beta chains below was sequenced from the same sample in a study of T-cell memory formation after mild COVID-19. Each CDR3 protein gets one entry after TCRdb re-called the 5' RACE reads with MiXCR. In the table there are about 350,000 distinct CDR3 sequences, approximately 15% of which are singletons. Sequencing input: PBMCs or a T cell subset sorted from them (not recorded which). These receptors came from a man aged 18 to 35 who had mild COVID-19 (a few samples of this study predate the infection). Cell type and time point are not known.

This chain connects TRBV25-1 to TRBJ2-3, with TRBD2 matching 15 bases. J gave up 2 bases and V 1 base, and 13 bases lay outside the gene matches. The CDR3 is 21 residues long. Germline values: CDR1 MGHDK, CDR2 SYGVNS. DNA of the CDR3: TGTGCCAGCAGTGAATCCCCTCGGGGACTAGCGGGGGGCCTTACCACAGATACGCAGTATTTT. This translates into CASSESPRGLAGGLTTDTQYF.

The chain carries TRBV11-2 and TRBJ1-2; a possible D gene is TRBD1 (5 bases). The germline V gene encodes CDR1 SGHAT and CDR2 FQNNGV. This CDR3 is 14 amino acids long. Deletions cut 6 bases from V and 4 bases from J, with 15 bases between. CDR3 sequence: CASRSSRGTYGYTF. The CDR3 nucleotides are TGTGCCAGCAGATCCTCCCGCGGGACCTATGGCTACACCTTC.

At least ten counts were recorded for this clonotype. The genes are TRBV12-3 or TRBV12-4 and TRBJ1-2, with unresolved D. The CDR3 runs 12 residues. Between the trimmed V and J ends, which lost 2 bases and 4 bases, there was a span of 5 bases. The CDR3 sequence is CASSLRTYGYTF. As DNA, the CDR3 is TGTGCCAGCAGTTTAAGAACCTATGGCTACACCTTC.

This clonotype came up many times. This chain joins TRBV11-2 and TRBJ2-5; D is possibly TRBD1 (5 bases). The V end lost 1 base, the J end lost 5 bases, and 11 bases lay between the germline ends. The CDR3 sequence is 14 residues long. The germline gives CDR1 SGHAT, CDR2 FQNNGV. DNA for the CDR3: TGTGCCAGCAGCTTAGGGCAGGGTCCGGAGACCCAGTACTTC. Amino acids: CASSLGQGPETQYF.

This clonotype was counted between two and nine times. The rearrangement uses TRBV6-2 or TRBV6-3 and TRBJ1-5, with TRBD1 matching over 9 bases. Trimming removed 6 bases from V and 5 bases from J; junction bases left unmatched: 14. The CDR3 length is 17 residues. Germline lookup yields CDR1 MNHEY and CDR2 SVGEGT. The CDR3 loop reads CASRRWTGEGLHQPQHF. The CDR3 DNA reads TGTGCCAGCAGGAGATGGACAGGGGAGGGCCTCCATCAGCCCCAGCATTTT.

The chain has TRBV4-3 and TRBJ2-1, with unresolved D. Germline V gives CDR1 LGHNA, CDR2 YSLEER. The CDR3 is 12 amino acids. Trimming took 1 base from V and 7 from J, leaving 5 bases between them. The CDR3 region is CASSQGWNEQFF. CDR3 sequence (DNA): TGCGCCAGCAGCCAAGGATGGAATGAGCAGTTCTTC.

The chain is built from TRBV6-2 or TRBV6-3 and TRBJ2-7; D gene unclear. The CDR3 extends over 11 amino acids. The germline V gene has CDR1 MNHEY and CDR2 SVGEGT. Between the trimmed V and J ends, which lost 6 bases and 4 bases, there was a span of 7 bases. The CDR3 region has the DNA TGTGCCAGCAGAGACCGGTACGAGCAGTACGTC. It specifies CASRDRYEQYV.

This clonotype was observed a handful of times. The chain joins TRBV6-6 to TRBJ2-3; 13 bases match TRBD2. Trimming removed 10 bases from V and 4 bases from J; junction bases left unmatched: 8. The V gene's germline CDR1 is MNHNY and CDR2 SVGAGI (reference sequence). The CDR3 has 15 residues. The CDR3 spells CATLRLAGGSDTQYF. CDR3 DNA sequence: TGTGCCACCCTAAGACTAGCGGGGGGATCAGATACGCAGTATTTT.

The chain is built from TRBV12-5 and TRBJ2-7, with D perhaps matching TRBD1 (6 bases). The length of the CDR3 is 15 residues. Germline CDR1 LGHNT, CDR2 FRNRAP. Trimming pared 3 bases from V and 2 bases from J, leaving 14 bases between. The CDR3 reads CASGFKDSPAYEQYF. CDR3 coding DNA: TGTGCTAGTGGTTTTAAGGACAGCCCGGCCTACGAGCAGTACTTC.

This sequence joins TRBV5-1 and TRBJ2-1, with unresolved D. Germline V gene lookup returns CDR1 SGHRS and CDR2 YFSETQ. This CDR3 is 13 amino acids long. Trimming left V 0 bases short and J 8 bases short, with 9 bases between. The CDR3 sequence is CASSLARRDEQFF. CDR3 nucleotides: TGCGCCAGCAGCTTGGCCCGACGCGATGAGCAGTTCTTC.

This rearrangement joins TRBV11-2 to TRBJ1-5; D ambiguous. The CDR3 consists of 15 residues. Germline CDR1 and CDR2: SGHAT and FQNNGV. V lost 0 bases, J lost 0 bases, and 6 bases lay in between. The CDR3 coding sequence is TGTGCCAGCAGCTTAGATGATCCTAGCAATCAGCCCCAGCATTTT. Amino acids: CASSLDDPSNQPQHF.